This paragraph reports one TCR beta chain. No antigen is known for it. The CDR3 consists of 15 residues. Deletions cut 7 bases from V and 5 bases from J, with 18 bases between. Germline lookup yields CDR1 SNHLY and CDR2 FYNNEI. The data were obtained in a study of cytomegalovirus exposure and HLA in healthy donors. Points from the study as a whole: Altogether, some 170 TCR beta chains were recorded as cytomegalovirus-associated. The Asian-associated ancestry cluster reportedly had fewer N-insertions than the roughly 670-donor mean in a later analysis.

With 60 Vbeta and 13 Jbeta primers, the PCR was carried out. The table came from immunoSEQ multiplex PCR; TCRdb's copy has only in-frame clones and leaves some out. Among fewer than 110,000 clones listed, more than 75% were seen once. The source material was PBMCs. This chain joins TRBV2 and TRBJ2-1, with a weak D call TRBD2 (6 bases). The TCR comes from a woman aged 18-30 years in good health and CMV-seropositive. CDR3 region: CASIRETWGDNEQFF. The CDR3 DNA is TGTGCCAGCATTAGGGAAACGTGGGGGGACAATGAGCAGTTCTTC.